The 28 T cell receptor beta chains below all came from one sample that was sequenced in a study of T cell repertoires in ileal Crohn's disease. Libraries were prepared by immunoSEQ multiplex PCR; TCRdb keeps only in-frame clonotypes and omits some of them. The sample holds around 17,000 clones; 85% to 90% are singletons and the top ten take roughly 5.4%. Input material: ileal tissue. The source of these receptors is an adult with Crohn's disease.

This chain uses TRBV6-5 with TRBJ2-3; D possibly corresponds to TRBD1 (7 bases). Germline V gene sequence: CDR1 MNHEY, CDR2 SVGAGI. The CDR3 loop spans 14 amino acids. The V and J ends lost 4 bases and 5 bases respectively, with 13 bases between them. In nucleotides, the CDR3 is TGTGCCAGCAGTTTCAGGGGGGACGGAGATACGCAGTATTTT. It yields the protein CASSFRGDGDTQYF.

The J gene is TRBJ1-5, the V gene TRBV29-1; no clear D. The CDR3 is made up of 13 amino acids. Germline-derived CDR1 and CDR2 are SQVTM and ANQGSEA. V lost 4 bases to trimming and J lost 7 bases, with 14 bases between them. CDR3 in DNA: TGCAGCGTTGTAGCCGTTTACGGGCAGCCCCAGCATTTT. The encoded protein is CSVVAVYGQPQHF.

This clone was counted only a few times. This chain connects TRBV19 to TRBJ2-2; D possibly corresponds to TRBD2 (6 bases). CDR1 and CDR2 (germline): LNHDA, SQIVND (reference sequence). The CDR3 consists of 11 residues. The V gene lost 10 bases and the J gene lost 6 bases, with 9 bases spanning the gap. CDR3 sequence: CATTSSGELFF. The CDR3 region has the DNA TGTGCCACCACTAGCTCCGGGGAGCTGTTTTTT.

The CDR3 DNA is TGTGCCAGCAGCGGACTAGCGGGAGTCGACGAGCAGTACTTC. This encodes CASSGLAGVDEQYF. This chain uses TRBV2 with TRBJ2-7, with 13 nucleotides matching TRBD2. From germline, CDR1 is SNHLY and CDR2 FYNNEI. The J segment lost 5 bases and the V segment lost 6 bases, leaving 4 bases of the junction unmatched. The CDR3 is 14 amino acids.

The J gene is TRBJ2-7, the V gene TRBV2; TRBD2 matches 9 bases. V lost 5 bases, J lost 0 bases, and 5 bases stayed unmatched. CDR3 length: 15 residues. Germline V gene sequence: CDR1 SNHLY, CDR2 FYNNEI. CDR3 in amino acids: CASSPLAGSSYEQYF. CDR3 bases: TGTGCCAGCAGTCCCCTAGCGGGGTCCTCCTACGAGCAGTACTTC.

The CDR3 DNA reads as TGTGCCAGCAGCCCACCCGTAGGGGCCTACGAGCAGTACTTC. As protein: CASSPPVGAYEQYF. J is TRBJ2-7 and V is TRBV5-5, with D maybe TRBD1 (5 bases). The germline gives CDR1 SGHKS, CDR2 YYEKEE (reference sequence). CDR3 length equals 14 residues. Trimming took 4 bases from V and 2 from J, leaving 13 bases between them.

CDR3 coding DNA: TGTGCCAGCTCGCTTCTAGCGGGAGAAGGCAATGAGCAGTTCTTC. Translated: CASSLLAGEGNEQFF. The rearrangement joins TRBV18 to TRBJ2-1; 10 bases fit TRBD2. The length of the CDR3 is 15 residues. J was trimmed by 6 bases and V by 6 bases; bases with no gene match: 8. The germline V gene has CDR1 KGHSH and CDR2 LQKENI.

The chain recombines TRBV5-5 with TRBJ1-3; D is ambiguous. The CDR3 extends over 16 amino acids. Trimming removed 3 bases from V and 0 bases from J, with 13 bases in between. Germline CDR1 reads SGHKS; CDR2 reads YYEKEE (reference sequence). CDR3 sequence: CASSWLEGSSGNTIYF. The CDR3, as DNA: TGTGCCAGCAGCTGGCTAGAAGGAAGCTCTGGAAACACCATATATTTT.

The chain couples TRBV19 to TRBJ2-3; 8 bases match TRBD2. The germline V gene encodes CDR1 LNHDA and CDR2 SQIVND (reference sequence). V was clipped by 4 bases and J by 9 bases; unmatched bases: 9. This CDR3 is built from 14 residues. Written as DNA, the CDR3 is TGTGCCAGTAGTACCGGGACTAGTTCAAAGACGCAGTATTTT. Its translation is CASSTGTSSKTQYF.

V usage is TRBV9 and J usage is TRBJ1-5; the D gene is possibly TRBD1 (6 bases). The V gene lost 5 bases and the J gene lost 4 bases, with 16 bases spanning the gap. This CDR3 contains 15 residues. Looked up from germline, CDR1 is SGDLS and CDR2 is YYNGEE. DNA of the CDR3: TGTGCCAGCAGGAAGAACGAGGACAGAAATCAGCCCCAGCATTTT. Protein product: CASRKNEDRNQPQHF.

J is TRBJ2-7 and V is TRBV13, with 8 positions matching TRBD2. This CDR3 contains 13 residues. Germline CDR1 reads PRHDT; CDR2 reads FYEKMQ (reference sequence). V lost 5 bases, J lost 7 bases, and 7 bases stayed unmatched. CDR3 in amino acids: CASSRYRGGEQYF. CDR3 DNA sequence: TGTGCCAGCAGCCGCTATCGCGGGGGGGAGCAGTACTTC.

The rearrangement links TRBV4-1 to TRBJ1-5; 10 nucleotides match TRBD1. CDR1 MGHRA and CDR2 YSYEKL come from the germline V gene. This CDR3 is built from 15 residues. V was pared by 8 bases and J by 7 bases, with 11 bases of the junction left unmatched. CDR3 sequence reads: CASSIAGTGDQPQHF. The CDR3 region has the DNA TGCGCCAGCTCGATCGCCGGGACAGGGGACCAGCCCCAGCATTTT.

J is TRBJ2-5 and V is TRBV28, with 11 positions matching TRBD2. The junction had 1 base not matched to a gene; V was cut back by 3 bases and J by 1 base. The CDR3 covers 15 residues. Germline-derived CDR1 and CDR2 are MDHEN and SYDVKM. CDR3 sequence: CASSFGLAGQETQYF. As DNA, the CDR3 is TGTGCCAGCAGTTTCGGACTAGCGGGCCAAGAGACCCAGTACTTC.

This clone was detected once. The chain carries TRBV5-1 and TRBJ1-4, with 10 bases fitting TRBD1. The junction had 3 bases not matched to a gene; V was cut back by 3 bases and J by 7 bases. The length of the CDR3 is 14 residues. In germline, CDR1 is SGHRS, CDR2 YFSETQ. The CDR3 DNA is TGCGCCAGCAGCTCGACAGGGGGCAGTGAAAAACTGTTTTTT. Encoded protein: CASSSTGGSEKLFF.

This clone occurred once. V and J are TRBV7-9 and TRBJ2-6; 7 nucleotides align to TRBD1. Per germline, CDR1 SEHNR and CDR2 FQNEAQ (reference sequence). V shed 2 bases, J shed 2 bases, and the junction held 6 bases outside the gene matches. The CDR3 spans 17 residues. In nucleotides, the CDR3 is TGTGCCAGCAGCTTAAGGAATACAGGGGCTGGGGCCAACGTCCTGACTTTC. Its translation is CASSLRNTGAGANVLTF.

V usage is TRBV6-1 and J usage is TRBJ2-7, with D possibly being TRBD2 (6 bases). The CDR3 has 15 amino acids. The V and J ends lost 5 bases and 3 bases respectively, with 17 bases between them. Looked up from germline, CDR1 is MNHNS and CDR2 is SASEGT. This chain's CDR3 is CASSPEKSGLYEQYF. The CDR3 DNA follows: TGTGCCAGCAGTCCGGAAAAGTCGGGACTCTACGAGCAGTACTTC.

The chain couples TRBV10-2 to TRBJ2-7, with TRBD2 matching over 16 bases. With 6 bases clipped from V and 5 bases from J, the junction kept 13 bases outside the gene matches. The CDR3 is 18 amino acids. The V gene's germline CDR1 is WSHSY and CDR2 SAAADI. CDR3 DNA: TGCGCCAGCAGACCGACAGGGGGGACTAGCGGGAGGGCCGACGAGCAGTACTTC. It yields the protein CASRPTGGTSGRADEQYF.

The chain joins TRBV4-1 to TRBJ1-5; 10 positions agree with TRBD1. Germline V CDR1 and CDR2: MGHRA, YSYEKL. The junction had 3 bases not matched to a gene; V was cut back by 3 bases and J by 4 bases. This CDR3 has 15 residues. The CDR3 DNA reads as TGCGCCAGCAGCCAGGACAGGGGGATAAATCAGCCCCAGCATTTT. Translation gives CASSQDRGINQPQHF.

The rearrangement uses TRBV9 and TRBJ2-1; D remains unclear. Germline values: CDR1 SGDLS, CDR2 YYNGEE. The CDR3 consists of 13 residues. Deletions cut 4 bases from V and 2 bases from J, with 7 bases between. The CDR3 protein is CASSPQTYNEQFF. CDR3 nucleotide sequence: TGTGCCAGCAGCCCACAGACCTACAATGAGCAGTTCTTC.

V gene TRBV19 combines with J gene TRBJ2-3; no firm D call. The length of the CDR3 is 16 residues. CDR1 and CDR2 from the germline V gene are LNHDA and SQIVND (reference sequence). The germline V and J ends were trimmed by 8 bases and 6 bases, with 24 bases remaining between them. The CDR3 region is CASSGRSPNMYDTQYF. Here the CDR3 DNA reads TGTGCCAGTTCCGGCCGGAGTCCTAATATGTATGATACGCAGTATTTT.

The chain uses TRBV18 and TRBJ1-1, with TRBD1 matching 8 bases. J was trimmed by 4 bases and V by 1 base; bases with no gene match: 11. Per the germline V gene, CDR1 is KGHSH and CDR2 is LQKENI. The CDR3 covers 17 residues. The CDR3: CASSPQWTGRGGTEAFF. Here the CDR3 DNA reads TGTGCCAGCTCACCACAATGGACAGGGCGTGGGGGCACTGAAGCTTTCTTT.

The gene calls are TRBV7-9 and TRBJ2-3; D might be TRBD2 (5 bases). Germline loops: CDR1 SEHNR, CDR2 FQNEAQ (reference sequence). Between the trimmed V and J ends, which lost 6 bases and 1 base, there was a span of 11 bases. The CDR3 is 14 amino acids. CDR3 bases: TGTGCCAGCAGGGCGGACTTCCGCACAGATACGCAGTATTTT. This sequence encodes CASRADFRTDTQYF.

CDR3 in DNA: TGTGCCAGTAGTATAGTCCGGGACAGATACTACACCTTC. Protein product: CASSIVRDRYYTF. V and J are TRBV19 and TRBJ1-2, with TRBD1 matching 7 bases. Germline V gives CDR1 LNHDA, CDR2 SQIVND (reference sequence). Trimming at V came to 1 base and at J to 10 bases, leaving 6 bases not matched to a gene. The CDR3 spans 13 residues.

V and J are TRBV5-1 and TRBJ2-2, with D possibly being TRBD2 (6 bases). Looked up from germline, CDR1 is SGHRS and CDR2 is YFSETQ. The CDR3 has 15 amino acids. V was pared by 5 bases and J by 2 bases, with 13 bases between. CDR3 region: CASRVLSGNTGELFF. Written as DNA, the CDR3 is TGCGCCAGCAGGGTGCTTAGCGGAAACACCGGGGAGCTGTTTTTT.

The chain combines TRBV5-1 with TRBJ2-2, with 8 bases aligning to TRBD1. This CDR3 is 15 amino acids long. V lost 2 bases and J lost 4; bases outside the gene matches: 4. CDR1 and CDR2 from the germline V gene are SGHRS and YFSETQ. The CDR3 sequence: CASSFQGATTGELFF. As DNA, the CDR3 is TGCGCCAGCAGCTTTCAGGGGGCCACCACCGGGGAGCTGTTTTTT.

The chain recombines TRBV6-1 with TRBJ2-7, with D perhaps matching TRBD1 (5 bases). Trimming stripped 3 bases from V and 9 bases from J, with 15 bases between. This CDR3 is 13 amino acids long. The germline V gene encodes CDR1 MNHNS and CDR2 SASEGT. The CDR3 loop is CASSETETTAQYF. In DNA form, the CDR3 reads TGTGCCAGCAGTGAGACAGAGACGACTGCGCAGTACTTC.

The chain is built from TRBV28 and TRBJ2-1; 8 bases agree with TRBD2. The CDR3 contains 16 residues. With 3 bases clipped from V and 4 bases from J, the junction kept 8 bases outside the gene matches. The germline V gene has CDR1 MDHEN and CDR2 SYDVKM. This CDR3 is CASSFPGSGGYNEQFF. The CDR3 DNA reads as TGTGCCAGCAGTTTCCCTGGGAGCGGGGGATACAATGAGCAGTTCTTC.

The chain combines TRBV5-1 with TRBJ2-7; 11 bases align to TRBD2. Germline V lookup: CDR1 SGHRS, CDR2 YFSETQ. The V segment lost 2 bases and the J segment 2 bases; nucleotides outside the gene matches: 6. This CDR3 spans 16 amino acids. The CDR3 region is CASSFDLAGGTYEQYF. CDR3 nucleotides: TGCGCCAGCAGCTTTGATTTAGCGGGAGGGACCTACGAGCAGTACTTC. The entire variable domain, with the rest obtained from reference TRBV5-1 and TRBJ2-7, is as follows: KAGVTQTPRYLIKTRGQQVTLSCSPISGHRSVSWYQQTPGQGLQFLFEYFSETQRNKGNFPGRFSGRQFSNSRSEMNVSTLELGDSALYLCASSFDLAGGTYEQYFGPGTRLTVT.